This entry lists 10 T cell receptor beta chains sequenced from one sample in a study of blood T cell repertoires in COVID-19. Assay: immunoSEQ multiplex PCR; the TCRdb copy retains only in-frame clones and omits some. The table shows about 270,000 clones, with around nine tenths occurring only once. The sequencing input was PBMCs or T cells enriched from blood (not recorded which). All receptors derive from a woman aged 18-30 years who had recovered from COVID-19.

The J gene is TRBJ2-1, the V gene TRBV9, with 9 nucleotides matching TRBD1. Germline loops: CDR1 SGDLS, CDR2 YYNGEE. Trimming at V came to 3 bases and at J to 7 bases, leaving 5 bases not matched to a gene. The CDR3 extends over 14 amino acids. CDR3 DNA sequence: TGTGCCAGCAGCGCAGCGGACAGGGGAAATGAGCAGTTCTTC. Translated: CASSAADRGNEQFF.

The rearrangement joins TRBV18 to TRBJ1-1; no reliable D call. Trimming removed 2 bases from V and 2 bases from J, with 6 bases in between. Per the germline V gene, CDR1 is KGHSH and CDR2 is LQKENI. This CDR3 has 13 amino acids. The DNA for the CDR3 is TGTGCCAGCTCACCAGCAGAAAACACTGAAGCTTTCTTT. Its translation: CASSPAENTEAFF.

The J gene is TRBJ2-2, the V gene TRBV7-8, with D maybe TRBD2 (6 bases). CDR3 length: 15 amino acids. Trimming removed 2 bases at V and 0 bases at J, with 7 bases between. CDR1 SGHVS and CDR2 FQNEAQ come from the germline V gene. The CDR3 loop reads CASSLWGANTGELFF. CDR3 nucleotide sequence: TGTGCCAGCAGCTTATGGGGGGCGAACACCGGGGAGCTGTTTTTT.

The rearrangement joins TRBV6-6 to TRBJ1-2, with 8 bases aligning to TRBD1. Germline values: CDR1 MNHNY, CDR2 SVGAGI (reference sequence). The CDR3 extends over 14 amino acids. Trimming took 8 bases from V and 2 from J; bases not matched to a gene: 7. CDR3 sequence: CASSGGALNYGYTF. Written as DNA, the CDR3 is TGTGCCAGCTCAGGGGGCGCCCTCAACTATGGCTACACCTTC.

This clone is a singleton in its sample. The genes are TRBV5-5 and TRBJ2-5, with 9 bases aligning to TRBD1. Losses at the gene ends were 4 bases for V and 3 bases for J; bases not matched to a gene: 1. The CDR3 sequence is 13 residues long. Germline CDR1 SGHKS, CDR2 YYEKEE (reference sequence). CDR3 in amino acids: CASSRTGEETQYF. The DNA for the CDR3 is TGTGCCAGCAGCAGGACAGGGGAAGAGACCCAGTACTTC. Drawing the rest from reference TRBV5-5 and TRBJ2-5, the complete variable domain is DAGVTQSPTHLIKTRGQQVTLRCSPISGHKSVSWYQQVLGQGPQFIFQYYEKEERGRGNFPDRFSARQFPNYSSELNVNALLLGDSALYLCASSRTGEETQYFGPGTRLLVL.

The chain couples TRBV5-1 to TRBJ2-7; 7 nucleotides align to TRBD1. The germline gives CDR1 SGHRS, CDR2 YFSETQ. Germline trimming cut 3 bases from V and 2 bases from J; bases unmatched to any gene: 5. This CDR3 contains 14 residues. In DNA form, the CDR3 reads TGCGCCAGCAGCTCGGACAGGACAGCCTACGAGCAGTACTTC. This sequence encodes CASSSDRTAYEQYF.

This sequence joins TRBV27 and TRBJ2-1, with 13 bases identical to TRBD2. Germline V gene sequence: CDR1 MNHEY, CDR2 SMNVEV (reference sequence). The junction had 2 bases not matched to a gene; V was cut back by 5 bases and J by 7 bases. This CDR3 spans 14 amino acids. This chain's CDR3 is CASSGGLAGNEQFF. DNA of the CDR3: TGTGCCAGCAGTGGGGGACTAGCGGGGAATGAGCAGTTCTTC.

The chain links TRBV28 to TRBJ2-7; 9 bases fit TRBD1. From germline, CDR1 is MDHEN and CDR2 SYDVKM. Trimming removed 2 bases from V and 5 bases from J; junction bases left unmatched: 13. The CDR3 has 17 amino acids. This CDR3 reads CASSLQGWRDRDHEQYF. The CDR3, as DNA: TGTGCCAGCAGTTTACAAGGGTGGAGGGACAGGGACCACGAGCAGTACTTC.

CDR3 loop: CASNPGTGYNYGYTF. As DNA, the CDR3 is TGCGCCAGCAATCCCGGGACAGGGTATAACTATGGCTACACCTTC. The gene calls are TRBV4-1 and TRBJ1-2; 9 bases line up with TRBD1. The CDR3 is 15 residues long. Germline CDR1 MGHRA, CDR2 YSYEKL. The J segment lost 1 base and the V segment lost 7 bases, leaving 7 bases of the junction unmatched.

The V gene is TRBV28, the J gene TRBJ2-5, with D perhaps TRBD2 (6 bases). V lost 5 bases and J lost 5, with 18 bases in between. The CDR3 is 15 residues long. CDR1 MDHEN and CDR2 SYDVKM come from the germline V gene. The CDR3 DNA follows: TGTGCCAGCAGTGTGCTAGGGAATGCGGGGGAGACCCAGTACTTC. This translates into CASSVLGNAGETQYF.